These 15 T cell receptor beta chains were sequenced from one sample in a study of Ad26.COV2.S vaccination and SARS-CoV-2 variants. Treatment noted: some 20 received Ad26.COV2.S at low or high dose, single or two shots; several received placebo; per-sample allocation not given. Following the first vaccine or placebo injection, samples were taken on day 63. Produced via immunoSEQ multiplex PCR; TCRdb's table is partial and in-frame only. This table holds 430,000 or so clones, roughly nine tenths found once. This specimen was peripheral blood, taken in a trial of Ad26.COV2.S vaccine versus placebo. The receptors derive from a person between 18 and 59 years old who received the Ad26.COV2.S COVID-19 vaccine or a placebo.

This chain connects TRBV4-2 to TRBJ2-4; 8 bases map to TRBD1. Germline CDR1 reads LGHNA; CDR2 reads YNFKEQ. After removal of 1 base from V and 5 bases from J, the junction contained 7 bases not matched to a gene. The length of the CDR3 is 16 residues. CDR3 region: CASSQAGGFTENIQYF. The CDR3 DNA is TGTGCCAGCAGCCAAGCAGGGGGCTTTACTGAAAACATTCAGTACTTC.

The V call is TRBV23-1, the J call TRBJ1-5; weak D call: TRBD1 (6 bases). TRBV23-1 is labeled an ORF, and its function is uncertain. The CDR3 has 14 amino acids. The V gene lost 10 bases and the J gene lost 2 bases, with 15 bases spanning the gap. CDR3 DNA sequence: TGCGCCATTTTTTGGGGGGGCGGCAATCAGCCCCAGCATTTT. As protein: CAIFWGGGNQPQHF.

V usage is TRBV6-2 or TRBV6-3 and J usage is TRBJ1-2; the match to TRBD1 covers 7 bases. The CDR3 has 14 residues. Germline V gene data show CDR1 as MNHEY and CDR2 as SVGEGT. Trimming at V came to 0 bases and at J to 8 bases, leaving 6 bases not matched to a gene. The CDR3 is CASSYSTGLVGYTF. Here the CDR3 DNA reads TGTGCCAGCAGTTACTCGACAGGGTTGGTGGGCTACACCTTC.

This chain uses TRBV7-2 with TRBJ2-1; 7 bases map to TRBD2. This CDR3 contains 14 residues. Germline V gene sequence: CDR1 SGHTA, CDR2 FQGNSA. Germline trimming cut 5 bases from V and 9 bases from J; bases unmatched to any gene: 10. The CDR3 DNA is TGTGCCAGCAGCACCTGGACTAGATCGACTGAGCAGTTCTTC. This translates into CASSTWTRSTEQFF.

The chain has TRBV29-1 and TRBJ1-1, with TRBD1 matching over 8 bases. This CDR3 is 15 amino acids long. The junction had 11 bases not matched to a gene; V was cut back by 4 bases and J by 4 bases. Germline assignment: CDR1 SQVTM and CDR2 ANQGSEA. This CDR3 reads CSVGGDRTLFTEAFF. CDR3 bases: TGCAGCGTTGGGGGGGACAGGACGTTGTTCACTGAAGCTTTCTTT.

The chain joins TRBV19 to TRBJ2-1, with D unclear. Germline V gene lookup returns CDR1 LNHDA and CDR2 SQIVND (reference sequence). Trimming cost V 1 base and J 0 bases, with 10 bases left between them. The CDR3 sequence is 16 residues long. This CDR3 is CASSIGGWSSYNEQFF. CDR3 in DNA: TGTGCCAGTAGTATAGGGGGATGGAGCTCCTACAATGAGCAGTTCTTC.

V gene TRBV18 combines with J gene TRBJ2-1; TRBD2 matches 10 bases. CDR1 and CDR2 from the germline V gene are KGHSH and LQKENI. The CDR3 length is 15 residues. Trimming at V came to 0 bases and at J to 7 bases, leaving 3 bases not matched to a gene. CDR3 in DNA: TGTGCCAGCTCACCACCTAGCGGGAGGAGGAATGAGCAGTTCTTC. Residues: CASSPPSGRRNEQFF. The full variable domain, its missing parts supplied by reference TRBV18 and TRBJ2-1, is NAGVMQNPRHLVRRRGQEARLRCSPMKGHSHVYWYRQLPEEGLKFMVYLQKENIIDESGMPKERFSAEFPKEGPSILRIQQVVRGDSAAYFCASSPPSGRRNEQFFGPGTRLTVL.

The chain couples TRBV7-7 to TRBJ2-7; D is perhaps TRBD2 (7 bases). Germline V lookup: CDR1 SSHAT, CDR2 FNYEAQ (reference sequence). The CDR3 consists of 17 residues. The CDR3 reads CASSLEGGGISSYEQYV. The CDR3 DNA follows: TGTGCTAGCAGCTTAGAGGGGGGGGGAATAAGCTCCTACGAGCAGTACGTC.

The chain has TRBV19 and TRBJ2-6, with 11 positions matching TRBD2. V lost 10 bases and J lost 2; bases outside the gene matches: 7. Germline V gene lookup returns CDR1 LNHDA and CDR2 SQIVND (reference sequence). CDR3 length: 16 residues. CDR3 in amino acids: CATRLAGKAGANVLTF. CDR3 nucleotides: TGTGCCACCCGACTAGCGGGGAAGGCTGGGGCCAACGTCCTGACTTTC.

This clone showed up just once. This chain uses TRBV28 with TRBJ1-2; TRBD1 matches 7 bases. The CDR3 spans 16 residues. The ends lost 5 bases at V and 2 bases at J; junction bases unmatched: 11. Germline V lookup: CDR1 MDHEN, CDR2 SYDVKM. The CDR3 sequence: CASSGSRGNVNYGYTF. The DNA for the CDR3 is TGTGCCAGCAGTGGTAGCAGGGGGAATGTAAACTATGGCTACACCTTC.

The rearrangement uses TRBV7-9 and TRBJ1-4; D ambiguous. V shed 5 bases and J shed 3 bases, with 16 bases lying between them. This CDR3 is 16 amino acids long. CDR1 and CDR2 (germline): SEHNR, FQNEAQ (reference sequence). The CDR3 sequence is CASSLRPGRSNEKLFF. CDR3 nucleotides: TGTGCCAGCAGCCTCCGTCCGGGCAGATCTAATGAAAAACTGTTTTTT. The complete variable domain, with remaining parts taken from reference TRBV7-9 and TRBJ1-4, reads DTGVSQNPRHKITKRGQNVTFRCDPISEHNRLYWYRQTLGQGPEFLTYFQNEAQLEKSRLLSDRFSAERPKGSFSTLEIQRTEQGDSAMYLCASSLRPGRSNEKLFFGSGTQLSVL.

The chain carries TRBV2 and TRBJ2-3, with 10 bases lining up with TRBD1. Germline V gene lookup returns CDR1 SNHLY and CDR2 FYNNEI. J gave up 6 bases and V 6 bases, and 9 bases lay outside the gene matches. The CDR3 loop spans 15 amino acids. DNA for the CDR3: TGTGCCAGCAGCCGGGACAGGGGACGGGGGGATACGCAGTATTTT. This gives the protein CASSRDRGRGDTQYF.

The chain uses TRBV7-8 and TRBJ1-5, with D possibly being TRBD1 (5 bases). Germline V CDR1 and CDR2: SGHVS, FQNEAQ. The V end lost 0 bases, the J end lost 3 bases, and 18 bases lay between the germline ends. This CDR3 has 18 amino acids. CDR3 coding DNA: TGTGCCAGCAGCTTAGCACGATTCGGGGCCTCCCCCAATCAGCCCCAGCATTTT. Encoded protein: CASSLARFGASPNQPQHF. Based on the CDR3 plus reference TRBV7-8 and TRBJ1-5, the full variable domain is GAGVSQSPRYKVAKRGQDVALRCDPISGHVSLFWYQQALGQGPEFLTYFQNEAQLDKSGLPSDRFFAERPEGSVSTLKIQRTQQEDSAVYLCASSLARFGASPNQPQHFGDGTRLSIL.

The V call is TRBV6-5, the J call TRBJ1-3; D is unclear. The CDR3 is 15 residues long. Deletions cut 7 bases from V and 0 bases from J, with 13 bases between. Germline CDR1 MNHEY, CDR2 SVGAGI. In nucleotides, the CDR3 is TGTGCCAGCACCCAAGACCGCTCCTCTGGAAACACCATATATTTT. Its translation: CASTQDRSSGNTIYF.

The chain employs TRBV19 and TRBJ1-5; unclear D gene. Between the trimmed V and J ends, which lost 0 bases and 0 bases, there was a span of 3 bases. This CDR3 contains 14 residues. Germline CDR1 reads LNHDA; CDR2 reads SQIVND (reference sequence). The DNA for the CDR3 is TGTGCCAGTAGTATAGAGAATAGCAATCAGCCCCAGCATTTT. This sequence encodes CASSIENSNQPQHF.